This T cell receptor (beta chain) was retrieved from a study of T cell responses to AZD1222 COVID-19 vaccine. General study findings and limits: With dominance at 160-218 and 743-854, vaccine-associated CD4 TCRs spanned spike.

Assay used: immunoSEQ multiplex PCR; TCRdb lists only in-frame clones, some missing. The sample consists of 180,000 or so clones, over 85% of them appearing once. The CDR3 spans 15 residues. V lost 0 bases and J lost 4, with 12 bases in between. The V gene's germline CDR1 is LGHDT and CDR2 YNNKEL (reference sequence). Turning to this clone: Its antigen is unidentified.

The chain combines TRBV3-1 (or the pseudogene TRBV3-2) with TRBJ1-1; the D is unclear. The TCR sequence derives from an adult who received the MenACWY meningococcal vaccine as a control. The sequences come from peripheral blood, collected 28 days after the second dose of the MenACWY control vaccine. The DNA of the CDR3 is TGTGCCAGCAGCCAAGAGTATGGATCCCCCACTGAAGCTTTCTTT. It yields the protein CASSQEYGSPTEAFF.